The next 18 T cell receptor beta chains were all read from a single sample in a study of cytomegalovirus exposure and HLA in healthy donors. PCR employed 60 Vbeta and 13 Jbeta primers. Clones were sequenced by immunoSEQ multiplex PCR, and TCRdb holds only the in-frame ones, with some missing. The sample yields 140,000 to 150,000 clones, 9.7% seen once. The sequencing input was PBMCs. The receptors stem from a man in his fifties in good health and CMV-seronegative.

This clone was detected only a few times. This sequence joins TRBV2 and TRBJ1-4, with 10 bases aligning to TRBD1. This CDR3 has 15 amino acids. The V segment lost 5 bases and the J segment 5 bases; nucleotides outside the gene matches: 5. Germline CDR1 reads SNHLY; CDR2 reads FYNNEI. CDR3 DNA sequence: TGTGCCAGCAGTCCGAGGGGACAGGGGAATGAAAAACTGTTTTTT. Amino acid sequence: CASSPRGQGNEKLFF.

The V and J genes are TRBV29-1 and TRBJ2-3, with 9 positions matching TRBD2. The CDR3 is 15 residues long. The germline CDR1 and CDR2 sequences are SQVTM and ANQGSEA. The V and J ends lost 2 bases and 5 bases, in that order; junction bases with no gene match: 8. The CDR3 nucleotides read TGCAGCGTTGAAAGGGCGGGAGGGCGCGGAGATACGCAGTATTTT. The encoded protein is CSVERAGGRGDTQYF.

J is TRBJ2-1 and V is TRBV5-1; no reliable D call. The CDR3 runs 12 residues. CDR1 and CDR2 from the germline V gene are SGHRS and YFSETQ. Between the trimmed V and J ends, which lost 0 bases and 7 bases, there was a span of 5 bases. The CDR3 bases are TGCGCCAGCAGCTTGGAGAGGAATGAGCAGTTCTTC. It encodes CASSLERNEQFF.

This clone has only a few counts. The chain joins TRBV4-1 to TRBJ1-4; D not resolved. From germline, CDR1 is MGHRA and CDR2 YSYEKL. Trimming removed 0 bases at V and 0 bases at J, with 2 bases between. CDR3 length: 14 amino acids. CDR3 in DNA: TGCGCCAGCAGCCAAGACTCAACTAATGAAAAACTGTTTTTT. This sequence encodes CASSQDSTNEKLFF.

This clone appeared a few times. Additional DNA sequences in this sample encode the identical CDR3. The rearrangement joins TRBV20-1 to TRBJ2-7; D call uncertain. V dropped 6 bases and J dropped 1 base, with 7 bases sitting between them. The CDR3 length is 11 residues. Germline values: CDR1 DFQATT, CDR2 SNEGSKA (reference sequence). In DNA, the CDR3 is TGCAGTGCCTTACATTCCTACGAGCAGTACTTC. This codes for CSALHSYEQYF.

This clone has just a few counts. The chain is built from TRBV9 and TRBJ2-5, with 7 bases fitting TRBD1. V shed 3 bases, J shed 11 bases, and the junction held 4 bases outside the gene matches. Germline V lookup: CDR1 SGDLS, CDR2 YYNGEE. The CDR3 has 11 amino acids. CDR3 DNA: TGTGCCAGCAGCGAAGACAGGGTGCAGTACTTC. This encodes CASSEDRVQYF. Full variable domain (missing parts from reference TRBV9 and TRBJ2-5): DSGVTQTPKHLITATGQRVTLRCSPRSGDLSVYWYQQSLDQGLQFLIQYYNGEERAKGNILERFSAQQFPDLHSELNLSSLELGDSALYFCASSEDRVQYFGPGTRLLVL.

The CDR3 reads CAWRQSSYNEQFF. The CDR3 DNA sequence: TGTGCCTGGAGACAATCCTCCTACAATGAGCAGTTCTTC. V usage is TRBV30 and J usage is TRBJ2-1; no clear D gene. This CDR3 spans 13 amino acids. Trimming took 3 bases from V and 0 from J, leaving 6 bases between them. CDR1 is GTSNPN and CDR2 is SVGIG in the germline V gene (reference sequence).

The chain combines TRBV11-3 with TRBJ2-3, with D possibly matching TRBD2 (5 bases). Trimming left V 3 bases short and J 4 bases short, with 14 bases between. Germline assignment: CDR1 SGHNT and CDR2 YENEEA. The CDR3 runs to 15 residues. CDR3 nucleotide sequence: TGTGCCAGCAGCTTCGAGGGCCGGCATGCAGATACGCAGTATTTT. Its translation: CASSFEGRHADTQYF.

V and J are TRBV5-1 and TRBJ2-1, with a possible D match to TRBD2 (6 bases). Between the trimmed V and J ends, which lost 0 bases and 1 base, there was a span of 8 bases. Germline V gene lookup returns CDR1 SGHRS and CDR2 YFSETQ. The CDR3 runs 15 residues. CDR3 DNA: TGCGCCAGCAGCTTGGATGGGGGGTCCTACAATGAGCAGTTCTTC. It specifies CASSLDGGSYNEQFF.

This clone was seen more than once but under ten times. The V gene is TRBV11-2, the J gene TRBJ2-7; 11 bases map to TRBD2. From germline, CDR1 is SGHAT and CDR2 FQNNGV. The junction had 5 bases not matched to a gene; V was cut back by 2 bases and J by 5 bases. This CDR3 has 15 amino acids. The CDR3 DNA follows: TGTGCCAGCAGCTTAAATACACTAGCGGGAGACGAGCAGTACTTC. Translation: CASSLNTLAGDEQYF.

This chain joins TRBV27 and TRBJ2-2; D uncertain. Trimming removed 9 bases from V and 0 bases from J, with 8 bases in between. The germline V gene encodes CDR1 MNHEY and CDR2 SMNVEV (reference sequence). The CDR3 sequence is 13 residues long. The CDR3 loop is CARADTNTGELFF. The CDR3 coding sequence is TGTGCCAGGGCCGACACGAACACCGGGGAGCTGTTTTTT.

The genes are TRBV7-3 and TRBJ1-2, with 9 bases matching TRBD1. J was trimmed by 4 bases and V by 3 bases; bases with no gene match: 0. CDR3 size: 13 residues. Germline V gene sequence: CDR1 SGHTA, CDR2 FQGTGA. DNA of the CDR3: TGTGCCAGCAGCTTGGACAGGGGCTATGGCTACACCTTC. Protein product: CASSLDRGYGYTF. The entire variable domain, with the rest obtained from reference TRBV7-3 and TRBJ1-2, is as follows: GAGVSQTPSNKVTEKGKYVELRCDPISGHTALYWYRQSLGQGPEFLIYFQGTGAADDSGLPNDRFFAVRPEGSVSTLKIQRTERGDSAVYLCASSLDRGYGYTFGSGTRLTVV.

This sequence joins TRBV18 and TRBJ1-3; TRBD1 aligns across 7 bases. Germline V gene data show CDR1 as KGHSH and CDR2 as LQKENI. This CDR3 is 17 amino acids long. The V segment lost 2 bases and the J segment 1 base; nucleotides outside the gene matches: 8. The CDR3 region is CASSPSGTVSSGNTIYF. The CDR3 coding sequence is TGTGCCAGCTCACCAAGTGGGACAGTTTCATCTGGAAACACCATATATTTT.

For the CDR3, the DNA is TGTGCCAGCAGCTTAGCGCCCATAGCTCCCTACGAGCAGTACTTC. This sequence encodes CASSLAPIAPYEQYF. The rearrangement links TRBV11-1 to TRBJ2-7, with D unresolved. The ends were cut back, 0 bases at V and 2 bases at J, with 11 bases in the middle. The CDR3 runs 15 residues. Germline loops: CDR1 SGHAT, CDR2 FQDESV (reference sequence).

This clone turned up a few times. V gene TRBV2 combines with J gene TRBJ2-5; 8 nucleotides align to TRBD2. The CDR3 is made up of 15 amino acids. V was pared by 4 bases and J by 3 bases, with 7 bases of the junction left unmatched. Germline values: CDR1 SNHLY, CDR2 FYNNEI. The CDR3 region is CASSGGGLGEETQYF. The CDR3 coding sequence is TGTGCCAGCAGTGGCGGGGGACTAGGGGAAGAGACCCAGTACTTC.

The chain joins TRBV13 to TRBJ2-2, with D possibly being TRBD1 (5 bases). The length of the CDR3 is 15 residues. The germline CDR1 and CDR2 sequences are PRHDT and FYEKMQ (reference sequence). V lost 0 bases to trimming and J lost 7 bases, with 12 bases between them. The CDR3 loop is CASSLGAGINGELFF. The CDR3 DNA follows: TGTGCCAGCAGCTTAGGAGCAGGGATTAACGGGGAGCTGTTTTTT.

The J gene is TRBJ2-7, the V gene TRBV30; 9 nucleotides agree with TRBD2. V was clipped by 0 bases and J by 5 bases; unmatched bases: 11. Looked up from germline, CDR1 is GTSNPN and CDR2 is SVGIG (reference sequence). This CDR3 is built from 16 residues. In DNA, the CDR3 is TGTGCCTGGAGTGTATGGGCTAGCGGGAAAAGCGACGAGCAGTACTTC. Encoded protein: CAWSVWASGKSDEQYF.

This sequence joins TRBV19 and TRBJ2-3, with 8 bases matching TRBD1. Germline V gene sequence: CDR1 LNHDA, CDR2 SQIVND (reference sequence). With 6 bases clipped from V and 3 bases from J, the junction kept 11 bases outside the gene matches. The CDR3 consists of 16 residues. The CDR3 protein is CASRTRAGGSTDTQYF. The CDR3 coding sequence is TGTGCCAGTAGAACACGGGCAGGGGGCTCGACAGATACGCAGTATTTT.